The T cell receptor (beta chain) described here comes from a study of cytomegalovirus exposure and HLA in healthy donors. Clones were sequenced by immunoSEQ multiplex PCR, and TCRdb holds only the in-frame ones, with some missing. The data hold about 98,000 clones, with roughly 87% observed a single time. Findings of the study overall: 164 TCR beta chains were listed as cytomegalovirus-associated.

With regard to this clone: Antigen unknown.

The CDR3 spans 14 residues. The V and J ends lost 5 bases and 5 bases, in that order; junction bases with no gene match: 7. CDR1 and CDR2 (germline): MNHEY, SMNVEV (reference sequence). The sequenced sample was PBMCs. The chain is built from TRBV27 and TRBJ2-5; 8 bases are shared with TRBD1. The clonotype was recovered from a man younger than 30 in good health and CMV-seropositive. CDR3: CASSPRTGMETQYF. The CDR3 bases are TGTGCCAGCAGTCCAAGGACAGGGATGGAGACCCAGTACTTC.